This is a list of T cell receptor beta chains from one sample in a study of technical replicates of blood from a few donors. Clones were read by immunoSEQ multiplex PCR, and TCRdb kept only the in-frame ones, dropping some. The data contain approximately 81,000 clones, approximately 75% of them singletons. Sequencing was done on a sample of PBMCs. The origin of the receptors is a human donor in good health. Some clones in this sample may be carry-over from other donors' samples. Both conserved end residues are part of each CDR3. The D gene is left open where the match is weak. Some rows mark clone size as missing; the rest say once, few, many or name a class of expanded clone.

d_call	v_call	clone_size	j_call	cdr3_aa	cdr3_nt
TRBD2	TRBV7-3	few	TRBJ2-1	CASSLTGGSEQFF	TGTGCCAGCAGCTTGACGGGAGGATCTGAGCAGTTCTTC
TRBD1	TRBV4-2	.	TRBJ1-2	CASSQDGQGGTYGYTF	TGTGCCAGCAGCCAAGACGGACAGGGCGGAACCTATGGCTACACCTTC
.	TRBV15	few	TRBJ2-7	CATSRDRGQAYEQYF	TGTGCCACCAGCAGAGATCGAGGGCAGGCCTACGAGCAGTACTTC
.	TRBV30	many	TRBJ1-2	CACNGYTF	TGTGCCTGTAATGGCTACACCTTC
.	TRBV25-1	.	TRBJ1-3	CASSPEGRLNTIYF	TGTGCCAGCAGCCCGGAGGGCCGGCTGAACACCATATATTTT
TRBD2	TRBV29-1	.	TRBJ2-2	CSVEGLGPGELFF	TGCAGCGTTGAGGGACTAGGCCCCGGGGAGCTGTTTTTT
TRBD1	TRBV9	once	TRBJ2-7	CASSPRDRGTYEQYF	TGTGCCAGCAGCCCCCGAGACAGGGGTACCTACGAGCAGTACTTC
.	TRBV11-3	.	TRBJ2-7	CASSLGRDYEQYF	TGTGCCAGCAGCTTGGGCAGGGACTACGAGCAGTACTTC
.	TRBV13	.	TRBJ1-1	CASSLWGGRFLDTEAFF	TGTGCCAGCAGCTTATGGGGGGGGCGGTTTTTAGACACTGAAGCTTTCTTT
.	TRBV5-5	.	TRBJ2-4	CASSSPSVAKNIQYF	TGTGCCAGCTCTAGCCCGAGCGTAGCCAAAAACATTCAGTACTTC
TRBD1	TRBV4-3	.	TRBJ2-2	CASSRGTGVVGELFF	TGCGCCAGCAGCCGCGGGACAGGGGTTGTCGGGGAGCTGTTTTTT
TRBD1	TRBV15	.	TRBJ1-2	CATSREGAGGPYGYTF	TGTGCCACCAGCAGGGAGGGGGCAGGAGGACCCTATGGCTACACCTTC
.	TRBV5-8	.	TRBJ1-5	CASSRAETANSNQPQHF	TGTGCCAGCAGCCGGGCCGAGACAGCGAATAGCAATCAGCCCCAGCATTTT
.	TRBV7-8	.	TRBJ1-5	CASGGAGAGQPQHF	TGTGCCAGCGGCGGGGCGGGGGCGGGTCAGCCCCAGCATTTT
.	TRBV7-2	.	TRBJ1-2	CASTQRVQGNYGYTF	TGTGCCAGCACCCAGAGGGTACAGGGTAACTATGGCTACACCTTC
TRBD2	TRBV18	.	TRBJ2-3	CASSPLAGGTDTQYF	TGTGCCAGCTCACCACTAGCGGGGGGCACAGATACGCAGTATTTT
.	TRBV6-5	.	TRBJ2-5	CASRSAEQETQYF	TGTGCCAGCCGCTCAGCGGAACAAGAGACCCAGTACTTC
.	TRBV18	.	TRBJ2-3	CASSRLALNTDTQYF	TGTGCCAGCTCACGCTTAGCCCTGAACACAGATACGCAGTATTTT
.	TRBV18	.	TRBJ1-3	CASSPHRETIYF	TGTGCCAGCTCACCCCACAGGGAAACCATATATTTT
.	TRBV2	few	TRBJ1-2	CASRTVDGYTF	TGTGCCAGCAGGACAGTAGATGGCTACACCTTC
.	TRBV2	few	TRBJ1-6	CASIGDNSPLHF	TGTGCCAGCATCGGGGATAATTCACCCCTCCACTTT
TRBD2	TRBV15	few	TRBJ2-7	CATSRVFPSGIYEQYF	TGTGCCACCAGCAGAGTTTTCCCGAGCGGGATCTACGAGCAGTACTTC
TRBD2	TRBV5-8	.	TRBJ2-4	CASSPGLAGVIKNIQYF	TGTGCCAGCAGCCCAGGACTAGCGGGAGTAATCAAAAACATTCAGTACTTC
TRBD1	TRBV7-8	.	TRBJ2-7	CASSPGVGTAYEQYF	TGTGCCAGCAGCCCCGGCGTAGGGACAGCCTACGAGCAGTACTTC
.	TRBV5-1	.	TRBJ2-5	CASSFGVDSRLETQYF	TGCGCCAGCAGCTTCGGAGTGGACAGCCGTTTAGAGACCCAGTACTTC
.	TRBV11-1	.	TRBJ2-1	CASSLKMSSEQFF	TGTGCCAGCAGCTTAAAAATGTCGAGCGAGCAGTTCTTC
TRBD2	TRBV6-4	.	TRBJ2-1	CASSDSTGGGNEQFF	TGTGCCAGCAGTGACTCGACGGGGGGAGGCAATGAGCAGTTCTTC
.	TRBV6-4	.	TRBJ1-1	CASMLYPGTEAFF	TGTGCCAGCATGTTATATCCCGGCACTGAAGCTTTCTTT
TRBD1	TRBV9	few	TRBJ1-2	CASSASGQIYGYTF	TGTGCCAGCAGCGCCTCGGGACAGATCTATGGCTACACCTTC
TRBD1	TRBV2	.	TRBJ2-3	CASRGGQGSPGSDTQYF	TGTGCCAGCAGAGGGGGCCAGGGGTCACCCGGCTCAGATACGCAGTATTTT
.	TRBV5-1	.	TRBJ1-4	CASSFTATNEKLFF	TGCGCCAGCAGCTTCACAGCAACTAATGAAAAACTGTTTTTT
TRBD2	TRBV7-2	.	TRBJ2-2	CASSRLSSGLTGELFF	TGTGCCAGCAGCCGATTATCTAGCGGGCTGACCGGGGAGCTGTTTTTT
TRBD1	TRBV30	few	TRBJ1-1	CAWSGQGYTEAFF	TGTGCCTGGAGTGGACAGGGTTACACTGAAGCTTTCTTT
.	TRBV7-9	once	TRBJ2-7	CASSSPPDTYEQYF	TGTGCCAGCAGCTCACCCCCGGACACCTACGAGCAGTACTTC
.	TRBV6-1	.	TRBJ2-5	CASSGGAKETQYF	TGTGCCAGCAGTGGCGGAGCGAAAGAGACCCAGTACTTC
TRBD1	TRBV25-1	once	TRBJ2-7	CASSRDRAEQYF	TGTGCCAGCAGCCGGGACAGGGCCGAGCAGTACTTC
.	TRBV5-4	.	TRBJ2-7	CASSFGQTADYEQYF	TGTGCCAGCAGCTTCGGTCAGACTGCAGACTACGAGCAGTACTTC
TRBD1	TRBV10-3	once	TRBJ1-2	CAISESDRATGYTF	TGTGCCATCAGTGAGTCGGACAGGGCCACTGGCTACACCTTC
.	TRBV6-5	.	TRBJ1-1	CASSGFGPEAFF	TGTGCCAGCAGTGGATTTGGGCCTGAAGCTTTCTTT
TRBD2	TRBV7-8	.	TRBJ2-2	CASSLEGGPSGELFF	TGTGCCAGCAGTTTGGAGGGAGGGCCTTCTGGGGAGCTGTTTTTT
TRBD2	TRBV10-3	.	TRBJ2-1	CAISPGLAGVTEQFF	TGTGCCATCAGCCCGGGACTAGCGGGAGTCACTGAGCAGTTCTTC
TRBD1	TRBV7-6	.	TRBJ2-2	CASSLRSGTGENTGELFF	TGTGCCAGCAGCCTACGATCCGGGACAGGGGAGAACACCGGGGAGCTGTTTTTT
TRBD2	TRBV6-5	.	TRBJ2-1	CASSYFSGGAYNEQFF	TGTGCCAGCAGTTACTTTAGCGGGGGGGCCTACAATGAGCAGTTCTTC
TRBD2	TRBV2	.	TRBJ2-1	CASSRLAGGSGEQFF	TGTGCCAGCAGTCGACTAGCGGGAGGGTCCGGAGAGCAGTTCTTC
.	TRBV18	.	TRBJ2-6	CASSPTGSGANVLTF	TGTGCCAGCTCACCAACGGGGTCCGGGGCCAACGTCCTGACTTTC
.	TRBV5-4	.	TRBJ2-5	CASSRDVAGETQYF	TGTGCCAGCAGCAGGGATGTGGCGGGAGAGACCCAGTACTTC
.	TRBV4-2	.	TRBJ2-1	CASSHTSPGSYNEQFF	TGTGCCAGCAGCCACACTAGCCCAGGCTCCTACAATGAGCAGTTCTTC
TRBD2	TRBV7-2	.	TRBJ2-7	CASSQTSGTSYEQYF	TGTGCCAGCAGCCAGACTAGCGGGACGTCCTACGAGCAGTACTTC
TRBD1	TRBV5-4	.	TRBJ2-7	CASSRGQGSYEQYF	TGTGCCAGCAGCAGAGGACAGGGTAGTTACGAGCAGTACTTC
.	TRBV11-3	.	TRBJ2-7	CASSWGQAYEQYF	TGTGCCAGCAGCTGGGGACAAGCCTACGAGCAGTACTTC
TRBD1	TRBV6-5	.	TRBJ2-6	CASSGTAGANVLTF	TGTGCCAGCAGCGGGACAGCTGGGGCCAACGTCCTGACTTTC
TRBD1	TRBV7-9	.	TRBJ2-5	CASSHPGQGIQETQYF	TGTGCCAGCAGCCACCCGGGACAGGGGATCCAAGAGACCCAGTACTTC
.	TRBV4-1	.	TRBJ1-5	CASSQDPTGQPQHF	TGCGCCAGCAGCCAAGATCCCACCGGGCAGCCCCAGCATTTT
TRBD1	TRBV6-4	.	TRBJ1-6	CASSVSPGGSPLHF	TGTGCCAGCAGTGTTTCCCCAGGGGGCTCACCCCTCCACTTT
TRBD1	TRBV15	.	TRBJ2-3	CATSETRGSTDTQYF	TGTGCCACCAGTGAGACCAGGGGGAGCACAGATACGCAGTATTTT
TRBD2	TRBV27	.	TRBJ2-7	CASSPLGGSSYEQYF	TGTGCCAGCAGTCCCCTCGGCGGGAGCTCCTACGAGCAGTACTTC
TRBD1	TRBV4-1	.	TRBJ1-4	CASSQAGGSEKLFF	TGCGCCAGCAGCCAAGCAGGGGGCAGTGAAAAACTGTTTTTT
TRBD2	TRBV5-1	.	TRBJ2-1	CASTTSGGYNEQFF	TGCGCCAGCACTACTAGCGGGGGCTACAATGAGCAGTTCTTC
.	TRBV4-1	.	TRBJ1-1	CASSPPLALRTEAFF	TGCGCCAGCAGCCCCCCCTTAGCCCTTAGGACTGAAGCTTTCTTT
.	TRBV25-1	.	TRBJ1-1	CASSESQRGNTEAFF	TGTGCCAGCAGTGAATCCCAGCGGGGGAACACTGAAGCTTTCTTT